The 10 T cell receptor beta chains below all came from one sample that was sequenced in a study of blood T cell repertoires in COVID-19. The assay was immunoSEQ multiplex PCR, and TCRdb's table has in-frame clones only and misses some. Found here are 90,000 to 110,000 clones, 75% to 85% of them singletons; the top ten hold roughly 7.9%. Sequenced: peripheral blood. These receptor sequences come from an elderly woman with active or convalescent COVID-19.

This chain uses TRBV9 with TRBJ1-2; D gene unclear. V shed 3 bases and J shed 6 bases, with 18 bases lying between them. Germline CDR1 is SGDLS and CDR2 is YYNGEE. The CDR3 consists of 15 residues. This CDR3 reads CASSATTSSTDGYTF. CDR3 DNA: TGTGCCAGCAGCGCGACGACAAGTTCGACGGATGGCTACACCTTC.

V is TRBV5-4 and J is TRBJ2-7; possible D gene TRBD2, 5 bases. Germline V gives CDR1 SGHNT, CDR2 YYREEE (reference sequence). CDR3 length equals 13 residues. V lost 2 bases and J lost 2, with 8 bases in between. The DNA for the CDR3 is TGTGCCAGCAGCTTCGCGGGCGCCTACGAGCAGTACTTC. Encoded protein: CASSFAGAYEQYF.

This clone has only a few counts. CDR3 nucleotides: TGCGCCAGCAGCCTGTCGAGGACTGGAAACACCATATATTTT. Its protein is CASSLSRTGNTIYF. The chain is built from TRBV5-1 and TRBJ1-3; D gene unclear. Germline values: CDR1 SGHRS, CDR2 YFSETQ. The CDR3 contains 14 residues. Trimming left V 4 bases short and J 2 bases short, with 10 bases between.

The V gene is TRBV6-6, the J gene TRBJ2-3; 7 bases match TRBD1. The J segment lost 9 bases and the V segment lost 5 bases, leaving 11 bases of the junction unmatched. This CDR3 spans 14 amino acids. The germline gives CDR1 MNHNY, CDR2 SVGAGI (reference sequence). The CDR3 sequence: CASSDDREPLTQYF. The CDR3 DNA reads as TGTGCCAGCAGTGACGACAGGGAGCCCCTCACGCAGTATTTT.

The CDR3, as DNA: TGTGCCAGCAGCCCTAGCGGAGCCTCCTACGAGCAGTACTTC. Translation gives CASSPSGASYEQYF. J is TRBJ2-7 and V is TRBV4-2, with 7 bases lining up with TRBD2. CDR3 length: 14 residues. The germline V gene encodes CDR1 LGHNA and CDR2 YNFKEQ. V dropped 4 bases and J dropped 0; count of bases not matched to a gene: 3.

V and J are TRBV6-5 and TRBJ2-2; 14 positions match TRBD2. Germline V gene sequence: CDR1 MNHEY, CDR2 SVGAGI. CDR3 size: 15 residues. The J segment lost 5 bases and the V segment lost 6 bases, leaving 2 bases of the junction unmatched. The CDR3 region is CASRGLAGATGELFF. In DNA form, the CDR3 reads TGTGCCAGCAGGGGACTAGCGGGAGCGACCGGGGAGCTGTTTTTT.

The rearrangement uses TRBV6-4 and TRBJ2-2, with 8 nucleotides matching TRBD1. V lost 6 bases, J lost 4 bases, and 7 bases stayed unmatched. Germline CDR1 reads MRHNA; CDR2 reads SNTAGT. CDR3 length: 15 residues. CDR3 bases: TGTGCCAGCAGCGCCTCTACAGGGGGCACCGGGGAGCTGTTTTTT. Translation: CASSASTGGTGELFF.

V is TRBV7-9 and J is TRBJ1-1; D perhaps matches TRBD1 (6 bases). The CDR3 is 15 residues long. Germline assignment: CDR1 SEHNR and CDR2 FQNEAQ (reference sequence). V lost 2 bases and J 1 base, leaving 11 bases between the germline ends. CDR3 coding DNA: TGTGCCAGCAGCTTATCTCCAGGGGCGAACACTGAAGCTTTCTTT. Its translation is CASSLSPGANTEAFF.

The chain employs TRBV19 and TRBJ1-4; no clear D gene. Germline CDR1 and CDR2: LNHDA and SQIVND (reference sequence). The CDR3 sequence is 15 residues long. V was shortened by 5 bases and J by 0 bases, with 10 bases between the two germline ends. The CDR3 nucleotides read TGTGCCAGTAGTCAGTTACCATCAACTAATGAAAAACTGTTTTTT. This sequence encodes CASSQLPSTNEKLFF.

This chain uses TRBV19 with TRBJ2-1; TRBD2 matches at 7 bases. The CDR3 loop spans 16 amino acids. From germline, CDR1 is LNHDA and CDR2 SQIVND (reference sequence). Germline trimming cut 7 bases from V and 2 bases from J; bases unmatched to any gene: 11. The CDR3 reads CASTRTSSGAYNEQFF. The CDR3 DNA sequence: TGTGCCAGTACTAGGACTTCTAGCGGAGCCTACAATGAGCAGTTCTTC.